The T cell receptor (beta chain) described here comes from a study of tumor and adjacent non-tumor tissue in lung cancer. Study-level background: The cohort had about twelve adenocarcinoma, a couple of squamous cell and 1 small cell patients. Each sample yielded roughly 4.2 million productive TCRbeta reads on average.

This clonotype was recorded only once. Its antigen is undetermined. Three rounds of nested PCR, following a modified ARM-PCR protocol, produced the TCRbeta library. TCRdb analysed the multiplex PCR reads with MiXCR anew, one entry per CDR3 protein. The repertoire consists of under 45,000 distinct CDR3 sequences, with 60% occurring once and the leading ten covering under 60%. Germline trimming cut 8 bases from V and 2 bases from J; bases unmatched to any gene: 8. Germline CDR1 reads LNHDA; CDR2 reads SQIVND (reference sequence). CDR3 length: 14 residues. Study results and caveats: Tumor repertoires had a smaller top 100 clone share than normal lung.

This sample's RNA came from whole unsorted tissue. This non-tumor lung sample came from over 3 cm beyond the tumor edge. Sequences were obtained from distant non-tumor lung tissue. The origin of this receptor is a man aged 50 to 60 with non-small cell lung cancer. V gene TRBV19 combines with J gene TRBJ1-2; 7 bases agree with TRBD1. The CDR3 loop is CASYTGAMNYGYTF. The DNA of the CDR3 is TGTGCCAGTTACACAGGGGCGATGAACTATGGCTACACCTTC.